These 21 T cell receptor beta chains share one sample of origin, sequenced in a study of T-cell reconstitution after alpha-beta-depleted transplantation in children. Researchers prepared the TCRbeta library using unique molecular identifiers, the study reports. MiXCR was run by TCRdb on the PCR reads, yielding one entry per CDR3 protein. The sample comprises about 980,000 distinct CDR3 sequences, roughly 29% of which are singletons, and roughly 31% rests with the top ten. The sequenced sample was PBMCs, mostly from graft donor cells, obtained 360 days after TCRalphabeta/CD19-depleted stem cell transplant. The receptors stem from a boy younger than two who had a stem cell transplant for SCID, so the T cells may come from the graft donor.

V gene TRBV24-1 combines with J gene TRBJ2-7; D possibly matches TRBD1 or TRBD2 (5 bases each). Trimming stripped 4 bases from V and 3 bases from J, with 12 bases between. This CDR3 has 14 amino acids. Germline CDR1 reads KGHDR; CDR2 reads SFDVKD. The CDR3 coding sequence is TGTGCCACCAGTGACAGGGCAGGACTCTACGAGCAGTACTTC. Residues: CATSDRAGLYEQYF.

The chain couples TRBV18 to TRBJ2-1, with a tentative D call TRBD1 (5 bases). The CDR3 has 13 amino acids. Germline V gene data show CDR1 as KGHSH and CDR2 as LQKENI. Between the trimmed V and J ends, which lost 3 bases and 12 bases, there was a span of 15 bases. The CDR3, as DNA: TGTGCCAGCTCACCGGCAGGGCAGCCCCGGCAGTTCTTC. This codes for CASSPAGQPRQFF.

The chain is built from TRBV28 and TRBJ1-5; maybe TRBD1 (5 bases). Deletions cut 3 bases from V and 3 bases from J, with 15 bases between. This CDR3 is built from 16 residues. Looked up from germline, CDR1 is MDHEN and CDR2 is SYDVKM. CDR3: CASSLLGEGDNQPQHF. In nucleotides, the CDR3 is TGTGCCAGCAGTTTGTTGGGGGAAGGGGACAATCAGCCCCAGCATTTT.

The rearrangement links TRBV6-1 to TRBJ1-2; a weak D match, TRBD1 (6 bases). The CDR3 covers 13 residues. Trimming took off 6 bases at V and 8 bases at J, with 16 bases between the two ends. The germline V gene has CDR1 MNHNS and CDR2 SASEGT. The CDR3 loop is CASRGPVGGGYTF. The CDR3 region has the DNA TGTGCCAGCAGGGGACCAGTTGGGGGCGGCTACACCTTC.

This clonotype was counted only a few times. The rearrangement uses TRBV10-3 and TRBJ1-1; D is undetermined. Germline V gene data show CDR1 as ENHRY and CDR2 as SYGVKD. The CDR3 is 15 amino acids. V dropped 0 bases and J dropped 6 bases, with 14 bases sitting between them. CDR3 protein: CAISESEVPGAEAFF. CDR3 nucleotides: TGTGCCATCAGTGAGTCGGAGGTCCCCGGTGCTGAAGCTTTCTTT.

CDR3 loop: CASSSPPGGDTQYF. The CDR3 DNA is TGTGCCAGCAGTTCTCCTCCCGGGGGAGATACGCAGTATTTT. The gene calls are TRBV12-3 or TRBV12-4 and TRBJ2-3, with a possible D match to TRBD2 (6 bases). The CDR3 length is 14 residues. The ends were cut back, 4 bases at V and 5 bases at J, with 13 bases in the middle.

This clonotype showed up just a few times. The rearrangement links TRBV12-3 or TRBV12-4 to TRBJ2-7; D possibly matches TRBD1 or TRBD2 (5 bases each). The CDR3 is 16 residues long. V was shortened by 0 bases and J by 0 bases, with 12 bases between the two germline ends. CDR3 sequence (DNA): TGTGCCAGCAGTTTAGCTGGGGGAATGATCTCCTACGAGCAGTACTTC. Translating it yields CASSLAGGMISYEQYF.

The chain recombines TRBV5-1 with TRBJ1-1; possible D gene TRBD1, 5 bases. V lost 4 bases and J 0 bases, leaving 16 bases between the germline ends. The CDR3 spans 16 residues. The V gene's germline CDR1 is SGHRS and CDR2 YFSETQ. The CDR3 spells CASSAYIWGMNTEAFF. For the CDR3, the DNA is TGCGCCAGCAGCGCATACATATGGGGGATGAACACTGAAGCTTTCTTT.

The V and J genes are TRBV7-3 and TRBJ2-1, with TRBD2 as a possible D gene (6 bases). The CDR3 is 13 amino acids. V dropped 1 base and J dropped 10 bases, with 11 bases sitting between them. Germline CDR1 reads SGHTA; CDR2 reads FQGTGA. CDR3 in DNA: TGTGCCAGCAGCTTAAATGAGGGACTGGAGCAGTTCTTC. This encodes CASSLNEGLEQFF.

V is TRBV4-1 and J is TRBJ2-1; D gene unclear. Germline V lookup: CDR1 MGHRA, CDR2 YSYEKL. The V gene lost 1 base and the J gene lost 4 bases, with 14 bases spanning the gap. This CDR3 contains 16 residues. The CDR3 DNA is TGCGCCAGCAGCCAAGGCGGCTCAGCGAGGTACAATGAGCAGTTCTTC. Its translation: CASSQGGSARYNEQFF.

The V call is TRBV3-1, the J call TRBJ2-5; D may match TRBD1 or TRBD2 (6 bases each). The germline V gene has CDR1 LGHDT and CDR2 YNNKEL (reference sequence). CDR3 length: 16 amino acids. V lost 1 base and J lost 5, with 17 bases in between. This CDR3 is CASSQALGGWGETQYF. For the CDR3, the DNA is TGTGCCAGCAGCCAAGCCTTGGGGGGCTGGGGGGAGACCCAGTACTTC.

The V gene is TRBV7-3, the J gene TRBJ2-1; 11 bases map to TRBD1. Germline CDR1 reads SGHTA; CDR2 reads FQGTGA. The length of the CDR3 is 14 residues. Losses at the gene ends were 5 bases for V and 8 bases for J; bases not matched to a gene: 5. Here the CDR3 reads CASSLDRGHHEQFF. The CDR3 bases are TGTGCCAGCAGCCTGGACAGGGGGCACCATGAGCAGTTCTTC. Complete variable domain (other parts from reference TRBV7-3 and TRBJ2-1): GAGVSQTPSNKVTEKGKYVELRCDPISGHTALYWYRQSLGQGPEFLIYFQGTGAADDSGLPNDRFFAVRPEGSVSTLKIQRTERGDSAVYLCASSLDRGHHEQFFGPGTRLTVL.

CDR3 in DNA: TGTGCCAGCAGCTTAGGAGGACGGGGATTGTACGAGCAGTACTTC. This encodes CASSLGGRGLYEQYF. The chain has TRBV13 and TRBJ2-7, with D tentatively TRBD2 (5 bases). CDR1 is PRHDT, CDR2 FYEKMQ, per germline (reference sequence). V gave up 0 bases and J gave up 4 bases, with 13 bases separating them. CDR3 length: 15 residues.

This clonotype showed up many times. This chain links TRBV5-1 with TRBJ2-7, with D possibly being TRBD1 (5 bases). Trimming removed 0 bases from V and 7 bases from J, with 14 bases in between. The CDR3 runs to 14 residues. CDR1 is SGHRS and CDR2 is YFSETQ in the germline V gene. This chain's CDR3 is CASSLGQPPREQYF. The CDR3 coding sequence is TGCGCCAGCAGCTTGGGACAGCCCCCTAGGGAGCAGTACTTC.

The chain joins TRBV11-3 to TRBJ2-7, with 10 bases identical to TRBD1. Germline values: CDR1 SGHNT, CDR2 YENEEA. V was pared by 4 bases and J by 2 bases, with 8 bases of the junction left unmatched. This CDR3 has 16 amino acids. This CDR3 reads CASSSPSGQGPYEQYF. In DNA, the CDR3 is TGTGCCAGCAGCTCACCCTCGGGACAGGGGCCCTACGAGCAGTACTTC.

This clonotype was seen only a few times. The chain employs TRBV28 and TRBJ2-3; D possibly matches TRBD1 or TRBD2 (7 bases each). Germline V gene data show CDR1 as MDHEN and CDR2 as SYDVKM. The ends were cut back, 6 bases at V and 0 bases at J, with 13 bases in the middle. The CDR3 is 15 amino acids. CDR3: CASRYQGGSTDTQYF. CDR3 sequence (DNA): TGTGCCAGCAGGTATCAGGGGGGGAGCACAGATACGCAGTATTTT.

The chain links TRBV7-9 to TRBJ1-2; 11 bases align to TRBD1. The CDR3 contains 16 residues. Germline CDR1 and CDR2: SEHNR and FQNEAQ (reference sequence). J lost 3 bases, V lost 5 bases, and 8 bases had no gene match. Here the CDR3 reads CASSQGQGALDYGYTF. CDR3 coding DNA: TGTGCCAGCAGCCAAGGACAGGGGGCATTAGACTATGGCTACACCTTC.

The rearrangement uses TRBV28 and TRBJ2-1; TRBD2 agrees at 9 bases. The CDR3 is 16 amino acids. CDR1 and CDR2 (germline): MDHEN, SYDVKM. The trim removed 6 bases at V and 0 bases at J, leaving 6 bases unmatched. In DNA form, the CDR3 reads TGTGCCAGCAGCACCTTAGCGGGGGTCTCCTACAATGAGCAGTTCTTC. Amino acid sequence: CASSTLAGVSYNEQFF.

This clonotype has a handful of counts. V gene TRBV7-9 combines with J gene TRBJ2-2; D is uncertain. There are 13 residues in the CDR3. V dropped 1 base and J dropped 7 bases, with 7 bases sitting between them. Looked up from germline, CDR1 is SEHNR and CDR2 is FQNEAQ (reference sequence). CDR3 in DNA: TGTGCCAGCAGCTTAGACGCAAACGGGGAGCTGTTTTTT. It is translated as CASSLDANGELFF.

J is TRBJ2-3 and V is TRBV12-3 or TRBV12-4, with TRBD2 identical over 9 bases. The junction had 10 bases not matched to a gene; V was cut back by 6 bases and J by 0 bases. The length of the CDR3 is 17 residues. CDR3 region: CASSTPRLAGSTDTQYF. Written as DNA, the CDR3 is TGTGCCAGCAGCACCCCCCGGCTAGCGGGGAGCACAGATACGCAGTATTTT.

This clonotype was detected only once. At one boundary the junction diverges from the germline segment, which might be a read error. The rearrangement links TRBV12-3 or TRBV12-4 to TRBJ1-1, with 8 bases fitting TRBD1. CDR3 length equals 14 residues. In DNA, the CDR3 is TGTGCCAGCAGTTTAGCGACGGGACAGGTATCTCTCGTCTTT. It translates to CASSLATGQVSLVF.